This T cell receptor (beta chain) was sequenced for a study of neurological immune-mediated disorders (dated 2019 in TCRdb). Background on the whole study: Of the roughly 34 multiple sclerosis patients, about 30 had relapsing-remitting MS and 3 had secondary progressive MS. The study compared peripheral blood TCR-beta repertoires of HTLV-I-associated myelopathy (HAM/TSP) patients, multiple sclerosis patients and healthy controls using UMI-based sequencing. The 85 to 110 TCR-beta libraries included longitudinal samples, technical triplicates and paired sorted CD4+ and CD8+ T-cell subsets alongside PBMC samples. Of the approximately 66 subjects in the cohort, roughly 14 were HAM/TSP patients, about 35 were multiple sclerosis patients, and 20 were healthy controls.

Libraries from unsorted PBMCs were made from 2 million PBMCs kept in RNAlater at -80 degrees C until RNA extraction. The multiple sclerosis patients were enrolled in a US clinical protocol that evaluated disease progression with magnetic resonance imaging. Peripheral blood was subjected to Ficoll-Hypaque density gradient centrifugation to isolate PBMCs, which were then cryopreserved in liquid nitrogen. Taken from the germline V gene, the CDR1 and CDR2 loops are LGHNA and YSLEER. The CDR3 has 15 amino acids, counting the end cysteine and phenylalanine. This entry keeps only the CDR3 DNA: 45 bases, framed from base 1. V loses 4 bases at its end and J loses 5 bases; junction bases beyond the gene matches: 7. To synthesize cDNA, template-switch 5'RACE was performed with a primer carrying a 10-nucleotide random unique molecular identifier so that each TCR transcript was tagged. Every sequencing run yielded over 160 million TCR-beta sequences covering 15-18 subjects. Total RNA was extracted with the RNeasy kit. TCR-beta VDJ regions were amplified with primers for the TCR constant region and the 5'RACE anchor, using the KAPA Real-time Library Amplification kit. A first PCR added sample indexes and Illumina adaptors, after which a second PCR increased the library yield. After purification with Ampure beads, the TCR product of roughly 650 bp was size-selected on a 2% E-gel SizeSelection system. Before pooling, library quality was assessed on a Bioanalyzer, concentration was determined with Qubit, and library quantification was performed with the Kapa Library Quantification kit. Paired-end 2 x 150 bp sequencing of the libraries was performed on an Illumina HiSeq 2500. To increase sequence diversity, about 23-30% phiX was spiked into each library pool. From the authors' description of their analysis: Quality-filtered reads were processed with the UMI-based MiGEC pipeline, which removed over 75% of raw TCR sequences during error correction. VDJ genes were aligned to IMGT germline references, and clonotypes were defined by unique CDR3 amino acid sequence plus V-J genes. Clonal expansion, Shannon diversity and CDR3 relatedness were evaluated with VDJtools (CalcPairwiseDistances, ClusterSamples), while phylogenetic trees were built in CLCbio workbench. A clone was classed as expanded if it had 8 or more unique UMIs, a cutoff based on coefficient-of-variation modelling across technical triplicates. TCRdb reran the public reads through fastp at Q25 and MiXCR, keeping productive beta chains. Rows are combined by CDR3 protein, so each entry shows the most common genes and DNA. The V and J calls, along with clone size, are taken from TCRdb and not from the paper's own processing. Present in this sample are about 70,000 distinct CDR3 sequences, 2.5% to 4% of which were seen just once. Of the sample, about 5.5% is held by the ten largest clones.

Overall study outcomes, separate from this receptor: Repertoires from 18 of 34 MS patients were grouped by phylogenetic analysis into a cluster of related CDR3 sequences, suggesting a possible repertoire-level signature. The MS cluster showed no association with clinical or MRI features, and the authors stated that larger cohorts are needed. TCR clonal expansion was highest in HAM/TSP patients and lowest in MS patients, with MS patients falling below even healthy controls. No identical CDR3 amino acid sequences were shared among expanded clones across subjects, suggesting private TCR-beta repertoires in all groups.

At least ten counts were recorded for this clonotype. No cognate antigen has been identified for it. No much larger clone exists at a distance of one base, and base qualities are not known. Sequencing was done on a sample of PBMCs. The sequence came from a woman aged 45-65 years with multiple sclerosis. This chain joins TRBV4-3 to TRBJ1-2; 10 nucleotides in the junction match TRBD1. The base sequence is TGCGCCAGCAGCCCCGGGACAGGGGAAGGGTATGGCTACACCTTC. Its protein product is CASSPGTGEGYGYTF.